This is a list of T cell receptor beta chains from one sample in a study of beta chain features in type 1 diabetes. Generated by immunoSEQ multiplex PCR, the TCRdb table keeps only in-frame clones and is missing some. This table holds around 130,000 clones, 9% found once. The sample comprised central memory CD4+ T cells from blood. These receptors came from a man aged 25 to 45 with type 1 diabetes. Each CDR3 is given with its conserved first and last residue. The D gene is left open where the match is weak. Rows may omit the clone size; those that give it use once, few, many or a size class.

D gene	clone size	V gene	J gene	CDR3 DNA	CDR3 protein
.	few	TRBV7-2	TRBJ2-3	TGTGCCAGCAGCTTACAGCAGGGCGGTACGCAGTATTTT	CASSLQQGGTQYF
TRBD1	.	TRBV6-5	TRBJ1-2	TGTGCCAGCAGTCCGCGACAGGGGGGGGCTTATGGCTACACCTTC	CASSPRQGGAYGYTF
TRBD2	few	TRBV5-5	TRBJ2-3	TGTGCCAGCAGCCTGTCCGTTCTAGCGGGGGAAACAGATACGCAGTATTTT	CASSLSVLAGETDTQYF
TRBD1	.	TRBV9	TRBJ1-2	TGTGCCAGCAGCGGCTCCGGGACAGGGGCTGGTAGTGGCTACACCTTC	CASSGSGTGAGSGYTF
.	few	TRBV19	TRBJ2-1	TGTGCCAGTAGTGTGACAGGTTCCTACAATGAGCAGTTCTTC	CASSVTGSYNEQFF
.	few	TRBV2	TRBJ2-5	TGTGCCAGCAGTGAACAGGGGTCGACCCAGTACTTC	CASSEQGSTQYF
.	.	TRBV9	TRBJ1-2	TGTGCCAGCAGCGTAGCTACCGGGGGCTATGGCTACACCTTC	CASSVATGGYGYTF
.	.	TRBV4-1	TRBJ2-7	TGCGCCAGCAGCCAGCAACAGGGCTACGAGCAGTACTTC	CASSQQQGYEQYF
TRBD1	few	TRBV6-5	TRBJ1-2	TGTGCCAGCAGTCTACAGGGGGATCGCTACACCTTC	CASSLQGDRYTF
.	few	TRBV19	TRBJ2-5	TGTGCCAGTAGTATGCTACAGGCGTTCCAAGAGACCCAGTACTTC	CASSMLQAFQETQYF
TRBD1	few	TRBV5-1	TRBJ1-1	TGCGCCAGCAGCCCGCTACAGGGGAATACTGAAGCTTTCTTT	CASSPLQGNTEAFF
TRBD1	.	TRBV25-1	TRBJ1-2	TGTGCCAGCAGTGTGGGACAGAGACACTACACCTTC	CASSVGQRHYTF
.	few	TRBV2	TRBJ2-1	TGTGCCAGCAGCCTCGGGACACCCGGTAGAGGCGAGCAGTTCTTC	CASSLGTPGRGEQFF
.	.	TRBV6-5	TRBJ2-3	TGTGCCAGCAGTTTCGGTGGGGCTAGCACAGATACGCAGTATTTT	CASSFGGASTDTQYF
TRBD2	.	TRBV7-3	TRBJ2-3	TGTGCCAGCAGCCAGGGACTAGCGGCGGATACGCAGTATTTT	CASSQGLAADTQYF
.	.	TRBV5-6	TRBJ2-3	TGTGCCAGCAGCTTCAGGGCCGGAGCAGATACGCAGTATTTT	CASSFRAGADTQYF
.	few	TRBV2	TRBJ2-1	TGTGCCAGCAGTCCAGGGGGGCGCTTACAGTTCTTC	CASSPGGRLQFF
.	.	TRBV12-5	TRBJ1-1	TGTGCTAGTGGCACAACCTCGAACACTGAAGCTTTCTTT	CASGTTSNTEAFF
TRBD2	.	TRBV28	TRBJ2-1	TGTGCCAGCAGTTTACTTGGGTCTAGCGGGGGTGATGAGCAGTTCTTC	CASSLLGSSGGDEQFF
TRBD2	few	TRBV7-2	TRBJ2-1	TGTGCCAGCAGCCGACTAGCGGGGGACACCTACAATGAGCAGTTCTTC	CASSRLAGDTYNEQFF
.	.	TRBV4-2	TRBJ1-1	TGTGCCAGCAGCCTTATCCCCCGGGGGGGGAACACTGAAGCTTTCTTT	CASSLIPRGGNTEAFF
.	few	TRBV2	TRBJ1-6	TGTGCCAGCAGGGGAACAGGGTCTGGTAATTCACCCCTCCACTTT	CASRGTGSGNSPLHF
TRBD2	few	TRBV11-2	TRBJ2-7	TGTGCCAGCAGCTTAGAACTAGCGGTGGGACACGAGCAGTACTTC	CASSLELAVGHEQYF
.	few	TRBV10-3	TRBJ2-1	TGTGCCATCAGCAACTTTGTCGGGATTTCCAATGAGCAGTTCTTC	CAISNFVGISNEQFF
.	.	TRBV29-1	TRBJ1-1	TGCAGCGTCTATACAGGGTGGAGCACTGAAGCTTTCTTT	CSVYTGWSTEAFF
.	few	TRBV9	TRBJ1-1	TGTGCCAGCAGTACAGGGATGAACACTGAAGCTTTCTTT	CASSTGMNTEAFF
.	many	TRBV4-3	TRBJ2-1	TGCGCCAGCAGCCAAGATAGTGGAAGAGGGAATGAGCAGTTCTTC	CASSQDSGRGNEQFF
TRBD2	.	TRBV7-3	TRBJ2-7	TGTGCCAGCAGCCGTAGCGGGGGACCCTACGAGCAGTACTTC	CASSRSGGPYEQYF
TRBD2	.	TRBV18	TRBJ2-1	TGTGCCAGCTCCATCCTAGCGGGGGGTAACAATGAGCAGTTCTTC	CASSILAGGNNEQFF
TRBD2	few	TRBV4-1	TRBJ2-2	TGCGCCAGCAGCCAAGATTTGGGAGGGCCCACCGGGGAGCTGTTTTTT	CASSQDLGGPTGELFF
TRBD1	few	TRBV7-6	TRBJ2-7	TGTGCCAGCAGCTCTAGGACAGGTGGTTCCGACGAGCAGTACTTC	CASSSRTGGSDEQYF
TRBD2	many	TRBV5-4	TRBJ2-7	TGTGCCAGCAGCTACCTGGGAGGGTCCTACGAGCAGTACTTC	CASSYLGGSYEQYF
TRBD2	.	TRBV5-1	TRBJ2-5	TGCGCCAGCAGCCGGGGGGTTCAAGAGACCCAGTACTTC	CASSRGVQETQYF